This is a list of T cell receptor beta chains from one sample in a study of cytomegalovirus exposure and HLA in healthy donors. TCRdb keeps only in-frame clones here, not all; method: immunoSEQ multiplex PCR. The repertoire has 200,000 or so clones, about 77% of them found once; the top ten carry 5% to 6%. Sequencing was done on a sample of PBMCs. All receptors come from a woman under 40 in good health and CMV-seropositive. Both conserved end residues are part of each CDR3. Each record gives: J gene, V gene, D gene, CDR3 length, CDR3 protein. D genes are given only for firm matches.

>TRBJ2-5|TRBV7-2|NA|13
CASSLDRLETQYF
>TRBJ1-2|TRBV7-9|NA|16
CASSLPGNLANYGYTF
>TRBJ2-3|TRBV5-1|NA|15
CASSLTGIFTDTQYF
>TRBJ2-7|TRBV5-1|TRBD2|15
CASSLSPSGNYEQYF
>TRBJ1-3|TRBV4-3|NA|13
CASSQAPGNTIYF
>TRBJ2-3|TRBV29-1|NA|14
CSVERAVAGDTQYF
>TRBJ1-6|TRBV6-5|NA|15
CASSYIEGQSSPLHF
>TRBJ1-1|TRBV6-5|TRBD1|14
CASRAGTGVTEAFF
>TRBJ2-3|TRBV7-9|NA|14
CASSLARATDTQYF
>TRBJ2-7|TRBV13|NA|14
CASSLTPGAGEQYF
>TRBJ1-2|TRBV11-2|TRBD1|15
CASSALQGAVYGYTF
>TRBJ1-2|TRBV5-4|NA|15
CASSLGRGPNYDYTF
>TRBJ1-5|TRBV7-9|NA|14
CAGGSQWDNQPQHF
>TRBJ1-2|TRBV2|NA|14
CASSGGGRVGGYTF
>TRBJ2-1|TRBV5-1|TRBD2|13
CASSTRTRHEQFF
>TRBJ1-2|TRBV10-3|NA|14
CAISEKVGAGGYTF
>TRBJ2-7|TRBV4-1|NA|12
CASSHASGEQYF
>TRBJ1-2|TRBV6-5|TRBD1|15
CASYRDRESNYGYTF
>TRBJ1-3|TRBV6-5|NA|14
CASSPGHIGNTIYF
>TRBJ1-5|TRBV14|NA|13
CASSRDSDQPQHF
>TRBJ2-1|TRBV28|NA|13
CASRTPGGYEQFF
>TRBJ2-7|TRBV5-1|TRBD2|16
CASSWGTSGSLNEQYF
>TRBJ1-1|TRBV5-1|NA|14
CASSLDLRNTEAFF
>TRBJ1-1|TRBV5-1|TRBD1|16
CASSLVYKGAHTEAFF
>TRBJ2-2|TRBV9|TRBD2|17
CASRDERLAAPTGELFF
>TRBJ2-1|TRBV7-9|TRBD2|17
CASSSNSGTRAYNEQFF
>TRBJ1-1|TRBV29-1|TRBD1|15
CSVKAPGQGRTEAFF
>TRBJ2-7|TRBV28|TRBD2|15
CASSLWGGREYEQYF
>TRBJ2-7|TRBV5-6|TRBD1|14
CASSWGQAVYEQYF
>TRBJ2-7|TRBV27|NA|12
CASIAPTDEQYF
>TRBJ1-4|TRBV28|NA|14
CATSGTTTNEKLFF
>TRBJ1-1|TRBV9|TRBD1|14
CASSRIGTANEAFF
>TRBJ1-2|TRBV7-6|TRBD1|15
CASSLDDRAGRGYTF
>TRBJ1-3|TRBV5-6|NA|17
CASSLGENTLSGNTIYF
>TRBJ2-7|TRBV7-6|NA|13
CASSPQSGYEQYF
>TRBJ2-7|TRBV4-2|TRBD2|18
CASSQDGGTSGISYEQYF
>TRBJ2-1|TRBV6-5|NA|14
CASSRLVNYNEQFF
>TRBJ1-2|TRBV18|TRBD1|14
CASSPPRQGSGYTF
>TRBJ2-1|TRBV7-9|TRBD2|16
CASSLQSLAGNNEQFF
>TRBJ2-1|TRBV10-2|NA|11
CASRGRNEQFF